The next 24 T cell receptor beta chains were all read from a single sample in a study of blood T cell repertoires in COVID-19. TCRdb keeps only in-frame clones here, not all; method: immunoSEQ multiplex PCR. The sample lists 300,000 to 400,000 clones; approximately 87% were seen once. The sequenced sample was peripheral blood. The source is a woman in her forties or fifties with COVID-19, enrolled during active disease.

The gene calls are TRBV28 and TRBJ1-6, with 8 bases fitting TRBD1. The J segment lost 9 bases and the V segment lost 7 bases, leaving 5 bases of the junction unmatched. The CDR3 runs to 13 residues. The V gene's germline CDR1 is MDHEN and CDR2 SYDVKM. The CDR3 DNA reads TGTGCCAGCACCCGGGACAGGTCTTCACCCCTCCACTTT. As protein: CASTRDRSSPLHF.

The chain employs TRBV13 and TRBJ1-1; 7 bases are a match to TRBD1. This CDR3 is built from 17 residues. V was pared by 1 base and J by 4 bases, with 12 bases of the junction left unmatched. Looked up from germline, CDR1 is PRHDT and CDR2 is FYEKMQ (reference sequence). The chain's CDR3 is CASSLDSDRALGTEAFF. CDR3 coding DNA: TGTGCCAGCAGCTTAGATTCCGACAGGGCCCTTGGCACTGAAGCTTTCTTT. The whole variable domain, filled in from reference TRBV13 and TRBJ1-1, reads AAGVIQSPRHLIKEKRETATLKCYPIPRHDTVYWYQQGPGQDPQFLISFYEKMQSDKGSIPDRFSAQQFSDYHSELNMSSLELGDSALYFCASSLDSDRALGTEAFFGQGTRLTVV.

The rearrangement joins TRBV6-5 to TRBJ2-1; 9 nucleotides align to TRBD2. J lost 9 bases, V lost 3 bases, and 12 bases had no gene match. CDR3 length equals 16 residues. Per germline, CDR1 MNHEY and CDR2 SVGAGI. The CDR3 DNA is TGTGCCAGCAGTTATAAAAACCCGGGACTAGCTTCTGAGCAGTTCTTC. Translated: CASSYKNPGLASEQFF.

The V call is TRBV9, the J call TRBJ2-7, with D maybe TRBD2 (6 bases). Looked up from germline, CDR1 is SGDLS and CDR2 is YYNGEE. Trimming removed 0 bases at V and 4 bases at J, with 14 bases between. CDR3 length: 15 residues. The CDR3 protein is CASSVGRERGYEQYF. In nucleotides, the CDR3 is TGTGCCAGCAGCGTAGGGAGGGAACGGGGTTACGAGCAGTACTTC.

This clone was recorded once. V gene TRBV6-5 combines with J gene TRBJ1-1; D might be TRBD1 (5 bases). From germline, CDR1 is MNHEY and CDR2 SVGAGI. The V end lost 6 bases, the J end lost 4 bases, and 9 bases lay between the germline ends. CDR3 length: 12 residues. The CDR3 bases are TGTGCCAGCAGCCGACAGACCACTGAAGCTTTCTTT. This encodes CASSRQTTEAFF.

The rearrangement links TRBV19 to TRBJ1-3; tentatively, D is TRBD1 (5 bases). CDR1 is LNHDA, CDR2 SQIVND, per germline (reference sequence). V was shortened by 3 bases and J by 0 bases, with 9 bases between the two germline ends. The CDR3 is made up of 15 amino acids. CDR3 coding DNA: TGTGCCAGTAGTATCAACAGGCCCTCTGGAAACACCATATATTTT. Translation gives CASSINRPSGNTIYF.

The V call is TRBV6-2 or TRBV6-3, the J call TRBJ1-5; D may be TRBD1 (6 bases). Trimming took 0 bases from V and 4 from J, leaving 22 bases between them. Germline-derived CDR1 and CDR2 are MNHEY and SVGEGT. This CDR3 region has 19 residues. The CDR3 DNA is TGTGCCAGCAGTTACTCGACAGGCAGGGGTGGAATTGGAAATCAGCCCCAGCATTTT. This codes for CASSYSTGRGGIGNQPQHF.

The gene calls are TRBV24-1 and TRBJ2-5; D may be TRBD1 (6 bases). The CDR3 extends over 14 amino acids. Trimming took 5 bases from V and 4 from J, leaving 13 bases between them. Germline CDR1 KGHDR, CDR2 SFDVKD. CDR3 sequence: CATSVGTSRETQYF. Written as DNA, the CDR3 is TGTGCCACCAGTGTCGGGACAAGTCGAGAGACCCAGTACTTC.

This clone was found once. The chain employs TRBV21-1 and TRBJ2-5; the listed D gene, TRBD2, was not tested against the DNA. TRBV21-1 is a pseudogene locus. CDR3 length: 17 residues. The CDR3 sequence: CASIKGPSGSVQETQYF. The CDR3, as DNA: TGTGCCAGCATCAAGGGGCCCAGCGGGAGCGTCCAAGAGACCCAGTACTTC.

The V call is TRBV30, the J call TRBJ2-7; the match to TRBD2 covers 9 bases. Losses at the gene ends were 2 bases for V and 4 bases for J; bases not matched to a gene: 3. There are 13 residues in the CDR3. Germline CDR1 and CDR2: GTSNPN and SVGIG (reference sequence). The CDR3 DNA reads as TGTGCCTGGAGTTTTAGCGGGAGTTACGAGCAGTACTTC. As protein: CAWSFSGSYEQYF.

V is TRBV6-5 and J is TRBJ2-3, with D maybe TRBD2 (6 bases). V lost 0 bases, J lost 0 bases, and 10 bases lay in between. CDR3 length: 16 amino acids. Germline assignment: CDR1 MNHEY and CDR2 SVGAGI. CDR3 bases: TGTGCCAGCAGTTACTCTAGCGGCCACAGCACAGATACGCAGTATTTT. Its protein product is CASSYSSGHSTDTQYF.

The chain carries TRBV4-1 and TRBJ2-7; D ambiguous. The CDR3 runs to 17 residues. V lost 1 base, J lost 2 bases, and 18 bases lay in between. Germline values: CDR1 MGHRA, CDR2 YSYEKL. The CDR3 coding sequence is TGCGCCAGCAGCCAAGTGTTCACCCGGAGAGCAACCTACGAGCAGTACTTC. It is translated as CASSQVFTRRATYEQYF.

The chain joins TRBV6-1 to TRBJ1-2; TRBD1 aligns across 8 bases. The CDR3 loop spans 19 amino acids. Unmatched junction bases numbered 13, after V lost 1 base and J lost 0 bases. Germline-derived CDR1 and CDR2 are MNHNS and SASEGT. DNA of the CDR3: TGTGCCAGCAGTGAAGGACAGGGGATCAGAAGTTCGGCTAACTATGGCTACACCTTC. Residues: CASSEGQGIRSSANYGYTF.

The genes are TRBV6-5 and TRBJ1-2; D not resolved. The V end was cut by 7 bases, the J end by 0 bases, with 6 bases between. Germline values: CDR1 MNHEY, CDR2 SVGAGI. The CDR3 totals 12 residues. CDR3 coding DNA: TGTGCCAGCACCCGGGCTAACTATGGCTACACCTTC. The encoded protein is CASTRANYGYTF.

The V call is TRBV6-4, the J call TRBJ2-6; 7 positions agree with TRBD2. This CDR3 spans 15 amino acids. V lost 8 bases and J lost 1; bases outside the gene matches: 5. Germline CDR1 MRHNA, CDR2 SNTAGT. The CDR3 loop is CASSTGGSGANVLTF. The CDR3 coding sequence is TGTGCCAGCTCCACCGGGGGGTCTGGGGCCAACGTCCTGACTTTC.

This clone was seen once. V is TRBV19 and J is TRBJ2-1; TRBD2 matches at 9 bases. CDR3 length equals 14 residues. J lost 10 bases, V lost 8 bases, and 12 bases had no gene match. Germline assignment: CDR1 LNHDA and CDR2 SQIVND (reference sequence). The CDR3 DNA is TGTGCCAGTTCAGCGGGAGGAGGGTTCGGGGAGCAGTTCTTC. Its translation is CASSAGGGFGEQFF.

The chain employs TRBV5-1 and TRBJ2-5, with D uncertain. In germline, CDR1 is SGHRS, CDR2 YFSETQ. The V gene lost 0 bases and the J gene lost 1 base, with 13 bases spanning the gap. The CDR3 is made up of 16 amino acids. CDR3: CASSLGFTTIQETQYF. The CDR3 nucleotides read TGCGCCAGCAGCTTGGGGTTTACTACTATCCAAGAGACCCAGTACTTC.

The CDR3 here is CASRSGDSYEQYF. The CDR3, as DNA: TGTGCCAGCAGGTCGGGGGATTCCTACGAGCAGTACTTC. The rearrangement joins TRBV2 to TRBJ2-7; the D gene is possibly TRBD2 (6 bases). CDR3 length: 13 amino acids. Deletions cut 6 bases from V and 1 base from J, with 10 bases between. Germline CDR1 SNHLY, CDR2 FYNNEI.

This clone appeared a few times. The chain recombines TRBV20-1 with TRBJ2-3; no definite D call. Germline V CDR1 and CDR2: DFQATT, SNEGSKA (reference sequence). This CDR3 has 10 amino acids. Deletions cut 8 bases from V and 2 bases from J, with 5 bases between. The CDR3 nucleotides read TGCAGTATAAACACAGATACGCAGTATTTT. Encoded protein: CSINTDTQYF.

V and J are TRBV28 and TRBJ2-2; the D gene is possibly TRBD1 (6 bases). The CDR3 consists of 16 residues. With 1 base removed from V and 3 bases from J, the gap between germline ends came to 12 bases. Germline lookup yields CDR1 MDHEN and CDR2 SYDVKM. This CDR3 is CASSLFRGQHTGELFF. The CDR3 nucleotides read TGTGCCAGCAGTTTATTCAGGGGACAACACACCGGGGAGCTGTTTTTT. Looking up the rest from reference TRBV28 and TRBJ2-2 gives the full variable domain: DVKVTQSSRYLVKRTGEKVFLECVQDMDHENMFWYRQDPGLGLRLIYFSYDVKMKEKGDIPEGYSVSREKKERFSLILESASTNQTSMYLCASSLFRGQHTGELFFGEGSRLTVL.

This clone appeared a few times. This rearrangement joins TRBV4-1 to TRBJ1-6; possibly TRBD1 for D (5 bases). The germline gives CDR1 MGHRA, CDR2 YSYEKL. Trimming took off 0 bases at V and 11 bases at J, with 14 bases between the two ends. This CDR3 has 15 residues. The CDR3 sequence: CASSQDLGGSTPLHF. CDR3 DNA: TGCGCCAGCAGCCAAGATCTCGGGGGGAGCACACCCCTCCACTTT.

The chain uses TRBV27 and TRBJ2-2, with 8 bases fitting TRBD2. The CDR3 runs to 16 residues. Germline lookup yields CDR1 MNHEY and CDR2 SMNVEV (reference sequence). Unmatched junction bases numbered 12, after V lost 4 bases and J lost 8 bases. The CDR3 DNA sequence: TGTGCCAGCAGTTCGCAAGGAGCGGGAGTGCGTGGGGAGCTGTTTTTT. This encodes CASSSQGAGVRGELFF.

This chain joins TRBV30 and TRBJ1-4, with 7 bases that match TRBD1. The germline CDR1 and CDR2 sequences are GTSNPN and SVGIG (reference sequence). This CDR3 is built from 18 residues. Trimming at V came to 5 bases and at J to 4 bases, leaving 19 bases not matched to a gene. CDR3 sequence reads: CAWQLFRVWGQNNEKLFF. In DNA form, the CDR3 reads TGTGCCTGGCAATTATTTCGAGTGTGGGGACAGAATAATGAAAAACTGTTTTTT.

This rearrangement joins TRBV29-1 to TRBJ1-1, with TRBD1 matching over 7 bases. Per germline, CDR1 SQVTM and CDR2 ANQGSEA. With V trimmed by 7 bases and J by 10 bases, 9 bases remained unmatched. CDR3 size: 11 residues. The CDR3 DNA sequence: TGCAGCGGTGAGAGGGGGCGGGGAGCTTTCTTT. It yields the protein CSGERGRGAFF.